The next 30 T cell receptor beta chains were all read from a single sample in a study of neurological immune-mediated disorders. Each CDR3 protein is one row after TCRdb ran MiXCR on the 5' RACE reads. The sample records approximately 49,000 distinct CDR3 sequences, 10% being singletons. Time point meaning: longitudinal time-point 1 (baseline). Sample: PBMCs. The receptors were sampled from a middle-aged woman in good health.

The rearrangement links TRBV20-1 to TRBJ1-2; 7 bases are a match to TRBD1. Germline V lookup: CDR1 DFQATT, CDR2 SNEGSKA (reference sequence). This CDR3 comprises 14 residues. Trimming took 3 bases from V and 3 from J; bases not matched to a gene: 7. CDR3 nucleotide sequence: TGCAGTGCTAGGGAACAGGGGAAGGACTATGGCTACACCTTC. Its protein product is CSAREQGKDYGYTF.

At least ten counts were recorded for this clonotype. The chain's CDR3 is CASSPDRANQPQHF. DNA of the CDR3: TGTGCCAGCAGCCCGGACAGGGCTAATCAGCCCCAGCATTTT. This chain connects TRBV12-3 or TRBV12-4 to TRBJ1-5, with TRBD1 matching over 8 bases. V shed 6 bases and J 4 bases; nucleotides not matched to a gene: 5. The CDR3 is 14 amino acids.

This clonotype was observed many times. The rearrangement links TRBV20-1 to TRBJ1-1; D might be TRBD1 (5 bases). This CDR3 has 12 residues. In germline, CDR1 is DFQATT, CDR2 SNEGSKA (reference sequence). The V end was cut by 0 bases, the J end by 6 bases, with 8 bases between. CDR3 DNA sequence: TGCAGTGCTAGAGATACAGGACCTGAAGCTTTCTTT. Amino acids: CSARDTGPEAFF.

This clonotype appeared many times. The rearrangement joins TRBV29-1 to TRBJ2-7, with D perhaps TRBD2 (6 bases). Looked up from germline, CDR1 is SQVTM and CDR2 is ANQGSEA. Trimming took 6 bases from V and 8 from J, leaving 17 bases between them. This CDR3 spans 12 amino acids. The CDR3 nucleotides read TGCAGCGTAGAGTTGGGACTTTCAAAGCAGTACTTC. Amino acids: CSVELGLSKQYF.

This clonotype was recorded many times. The genes are TRBV28 and TRBJ2-2, with D perhaps assigned TRBD1 or TRBD2 (6 bases each). The V and J ends lost 7 bases and 5 bases respectively, with 20 bases between them. This CDR3 is 16 amino acids long. Germline V gene lookup returns CDR1 MDHEN and CDR2 SYDVKM. The CDR3 DNA reads TGTGCCAGCAAGGGGGATGAGGGAGGAGAAACCGGGGAGCTGTTTTTT. Translating it yields CASKGDEGGETGELFF.

There are many counts of this clonotype. CDR3 DNA: TGCGCCAGCAGCTTGGTTGGCCGACTACAAAGCACTGAAGCTTTCTTT. Amino acid sequence: CASSLVGRLQSTEAFF. The chain uses TRBV5-1 and TRBJ1-1; D is ambiguous. Germline CDR1 reads SGHRS; CDR2 reads YFSETQ. The V end lost 0 bases, the J end lost 4 bases, and 16 bases lay between the germline ends. CDR3 length: 16 residues. The full variable domain, its missing parts supplied by reference TRBV5-1 and TRBJ1-1, is KAGVTQTPRYLIKTRGQQVTLSCSPISGHRSVSWYQQTPGQGLQFLFEYFSETQRNKGNFPGRFSGRQFSNSRSEMNVSTLELGDSALYLCASSLVGRLQSTEAFFGQGTRLTVV.

This clonotype was counted many times. The rearrangement joins TRBV9 to TRBJ2-2; D ambiguous. Germline CDR1 is SGDLS and CDR2 is YYNGEE. This CDR3 is 16 amino acids long. Trimming took off 4 bases at V and 1 base at J, with 14 bases between the two ends. The CDR3 is CASSPRSIWNTGELFF. The CDR3 DNA sequence: TGTGCCAGCAGCCCCCGTTCGATCTGGAACACCGGGGAGCTGTTTTTT.

This clonotype came up many times. CDR3 sequence: CASSPQTGRDTQYF. As DNA, the CDR3 is TGTGCCAGCAGCCCCCAGACAGGGCGAGATACGCAGTATTTT. The chain has TRBV6-5 and TRBJ2-3; 7 bases are shared with TRBD1. The junction had 8 bases not matched to a gene; V was cut back by 6 bases and J by 5 bases. This CDR3 spans 14 amino acids. CDR1 and CDR2 (germline): MNHEY, SVGAGI.

This clonotype was seen at least ten times. J is TRBJ2-7 and V is TRBV7-9; D remains unclear. From germline, CDR1 is SEHNR and CDR2 FQNEAQ (reference sequence). V was trimmed by 3 bases and J by 0 bases, leaving 9 bases between them. The CDR3 is 14 residues long. This CDR3 is CASSFGRFSYEQYF. CDR3 DNA sequence: TGTGCCAGCAGCTTTGGAAGATTCTCCTACGAGCAGTACTTC. The whole variable domain, filled in from reference TRBV7-9 and TRBJ2-7, reads DTGVSQNPRHKITKRGQNVTFRCDPISEHNRLYWYRQTLGQGPEFLTYFQNEAQLEKSRLLSDRFSAERPKGSFSTLEIQRTEQGDSAMYLCASSFGRFSYEQYFGPGTRLTVT.

The chain is built from TRBV7-2 and TRBJ1-5; 9 bases align to TRBD1. V shed 5 bases, J shed 7 bases, and the junction held 3 bases outside the gene matches. This CDR3 has 13 amino acids. In germline, CDR1 is SGHTA, CDR2 FQGNSA. In DNA, the CDR3 is TGTGCCAGCAGCGGGACAGGGCGGCAGCCCCAGCATTTT. Translated, it gives CASSGTGRQPQHF.

This clonotype was seen ten or more times. The chain links TRBV7-2 to TRBJ1-5; D gene unclear. Germline V gene sequence: CDR1 SGHTA, CDR2 FQGNSA. The length of the CDR3 is 14 residues. Trimming stripped 5 bases from V and 3 bases from J, with 11 bases between. CDR3 residues: CASSPQSFNQPQHF. The CDR3 DNA reads TGTGCCAGCAGCCCACAGAGCTTCAATCAGCCCCAGCATTTT.

This clonotype has ten or more counts. This chain joins TRBV20-1 and TRBJ2-1, with 7 bases lining up with TRBD2. The V gene end was trimmed by 0 bases and the J gene end by 9 bases; junction bases not matched to a gene: 11. This CDR3 is 15 amino acids long. The V gene's germline CDR1 is DFQATT and CDR2 SNEGSKA (reference sequence). CDR3 residues: CSARDVNFPGGEQFF. CDR3 sequence (DNA): TGCAGTGCTAGAGATGTGAACTTCCCGGGGGGTGAGCAGTTCTTC.

This clonotype came up many times. This chain uses TRBV7-8 with TRBJ2-3; a possible D gene is TRBD1 (6 bases). Germline V CDR1 and CDR2: SGHVS, FQNEAQ. The CDR3 spans 15 residues. V lost 5 bases to trimming and J lost 2 bases, with 14 bases between them. Here the CDR3 reads CASSRGQQYTDTQYF. The CDR3 bases are TGTGCCAGCAGCCGAGGACAGCAATACACAGATACGCAGTATTTT.

Many counts were recorded for this clonotype. V gene TRBV12-3 or TRBV12-4 combines with J gene TRBJ2-2; unclear D gene. The CDR3 runs 13 residues. Trimming stripped 9 bases from V and 3 bases from J, with 11 bases between. CDR3 DNA sequence: TGTGCCAGTGGCGGCAAGTACACCGGGGAGCTGTTTTTT. Protein product: CASGGKYTGELFF.

This clonotype was observed a handful of times. The rearrangement uses TRBV5-1 and TRBJ1-1, with D possibly matching TRBD1 (5 bases). CDR1 is SGHRS and CDR2 is YFSETQ in the germline V gene. The CDR3 runs to 15 residues. V was shortened by 0 bases and J by 0 bases, with 9 bases between the two germline ends. CDR3 region: CASSLDGGMNTEAFF. The DNA for the CDR3 is TGCGCCAGCAGCTTGGATGGGGGAATGAACACTGAAGCTTTCTTT.

This clonotype was counted only a few times. The V and J genes are TRBV29-1 and TRBJ2-1, with 7 positions matching TRBD1. The CDR3 totals 13 residues. Germline assignment: CDR1 SQVTM and CDR2 ANQGSEA. This chain's CDR3 is CSRGGNTYNEQFF. The CDR3 DNA reads TGCTCCCGAGGGGGCAATACCTACAATGAGCAGTTCTTC.

The rearrangement links TRBV7-2 to TRBJ1-2, with TRBD1 identical over 7 bases. Trimming cost V 4 bases and J 7 bases; bases outside gene matches: 15. CDR3 size: 16 residues. Germline CDR1 and CDR2: SGHTA and FQGNSA. The CDR3 sequence: CASSSPDRDDLGGYTF. In DNA, the CDR3 is TGTGCCAGCAGCTCACCTGACAGGGACGACCTCGGTGGCTACACCTTC.

This clonotype was observed at least ten times. V gene TRBV7-7 combines with J gene TRBJ2-1; D might be TRBD1 (5 bases). The V gene lost 1 base and the J gene lost 9 bases, with 16 bases spanning the gap. This CDR3 region has 15 residues. The germline CDR1 and CDR2 sequences are SSHAT and FNYEAQ (reference sequence). CDR3 in DNA: TGTGCCAGCAGCTTAGGATCAGGGCCTCAGGGTGAGCAGTTCTTC. Translated: CASSLGSGPQGEQFF.

This clonotype was detected many times. V is TRBV12-3 or TRBV12-4 and J is TRBJ2-7, with TRBD1 identical over 7 bases. The CDR3 has 14 residues. Unmatched junction bases numbered 7, after V lost 6 bases and J lost 2 bases. CDR3 residues: CASRRSGTAYEQYF. In DNA, the CDR3 is TGTGCCAGCAGAAGATCCGGGACAGCCTACGAGCAGTACTTC.

The chain is built from TRBV5-6 and TRBJ2-3; TRBD2 might be the D (6 bases). The V and J ends lost 0 bases and 0 bases respectively, with 8 bases between them. Germline CDR1 SGHDT, CDR2 YYEEEE. The CDR3 loop spans 15 amino acids. The CDR3, as DNA: TGTGCCAGCAGCTTGGGTGCGGGAAGCACAGATACGCAGTATTTT. Protein sequence: CASSLGAGSTDTQYF.

This clonotype occurred many times. V usage is TRBV20-1 and J usage is TRBJ2-2; 11 bases fit TRBD2. This CDR3 region has 15 residues. V shed 5 bases and J 4 bases; nucleotides not matched to a gene: 6. The germline CDR1 and CDR2 sequences are DFQATT and SNEGSKA (reference sequence). The CDR3, as DNA: TGCAGTGCTCGACTAGCGGGAAGTATCACCGGGGAGCTGTTTTTT. Translating gives CSARLAGSITGELFF.

On this clonotype: Being one base from a much bigger clone, this may be a read error. The chain is built from TRBV2 and TRBJ1-6; possible D gene TRBD1, 6 bases. This CDR3 contains 14 residues. The germline gives CDR1 SNHLY, CDR2 FYNNEI. Trimming shortened V by 7 bases and J by 14 bases, and 21 bases separated the two germline ends. The CDR3 DNA is TGTGCCAGCATCCGCAGCGGGTTACAGGGAGCCCTCCACTTT. Its translation is CASIRSGLQGALHF.

To note about this clonotype: Since a much larger clone is just one base distant, this may be a read error. V usage is TRBV5-1 and J usage is TRBJ1-2; 7 positions match TRBD1. Germline CDR1 is SGHRS and CDR2 is YFSETQ. The CDR3 consists of 13 residues. The CDR3 bases are TGCTCCAGCAGCCGGTCGGGACAGTATGGCTACACCTTC. Protein sequence: CSSSRSGQYGYTF.

This clonotype showed up many times. This rearrangement joins TRBV6-5 to TRBJ1-2; D possibly corresponds to TRBD1 (6 bases). CDR1 is MNHEY and CDR2 is SVGAGI in the germline V gene. The CDR3 is made up of 13 amino acids. Trimming shortened V by 2 bases and J by 4 bases, and 8 bases separated the two germline ends. The CDR3: CASSYKGGYGYTF. CDR3 coding DNA: TGTGCCAGCAGTTACAAAGGGGGCTATGGCTACACCTTC.

The sample holds many counts of this clonotype. The CDR3 sequence: CASSTTNTGELFF. Written as DNA, the CDR3 is TGTGCCAGCAGTACTACGAACACCGGGGAGCTGTTTTTT. The V call is TRBV12-3 or TRBV12-4, the J call TRBJ2-2; D unresolved. The CDR3 is made up of 13 amino acids. V shed 5 bases and J shed 0 bases, with 4 bases lying between them.

This clonotype was observed at least ten times. The J gene is TRBJ1-2, the V gene TRBV10-3; D is undetermined. The CDR3 has 16 residues. CDR1 and CDR2 (germline): ENHRY, SYGVKD. The ends were cut back, 2 bases at V and 5 bases at J, with 18 bases in the middle. Here the CDR3 DNA reads TGTGCCATCAGTGAGAGGGCCTTGAGGAGTATATATGGCTACACCTTC. It translates to CAISERALRSIYGYTF.

On this clonotype: It may be a read error: a sequence one base away is much more abundant. The genes are TRBV3-1 and TRBJ1-1, with D tentatively TRBD1 (6 bases). Germline V gives CDR1 LGHDT, CDR2 YNNKEL (reference sequence). This CDR3 has 14 amino acids. CDR3 sequence: CASTPFGGDTDAFF. The CDR3 coding sequence is TGTGCCAGCACTCCCTTTGGGGGCGACACTGACGCTTTCTTT.

With regard to this clonotype: A much larger clone differs by one base, so this may be a read error. The V and J genes are TRBV25-1 and TRBJ1-5, with D possibly TRBD1 on 6 matching bases. Germline V gene data show CDR1 as MGHDK and CDR2 as SYGVNS. There are 14 residues in the CDR3. V lost 4 bases to trimming and J lost 6 bases, with 13 bases between them. Here the CDR3 DNA reads TGTGCCAGCAGTGGGGCAGGGGCCGGTCAGCCCCAGCATTTT. Translating it yields CASSGAGAGQPQHF.

This clonotype was observed at least ten times. The chain couples TRBV6-5 to TRBJ1-1, with D tentatively TRBD1 (5 bases). Germline lookup yields CDR1 MNHEY and CDR2 SVGAGI. This CDR3 is 14 amino acids long. Trimming cost V 2 bases and J 5 bases, with 12 bases left between them. The CDR3 sequence: CASSYRNWGTEAFF. The CDR3 nucleotides read TGTGCCAGCAGTTACAGGAATTGGGGGACTGAAGCTTTCTTT.

This clonotype was observed at least ten times. CDR3 protein: CASSRYSGADTQYF. DNA of the CDR3: TGTGCCAGCAGCCGGTACTCGGGGGCAGATACGCAGTATTTT. This chain joins TRBV7-3 and TRBJ2-3; D is perhaps TRBD2 (6 bases). This CDR3 contains 14 residues. Between the trimmed V and J ends, which lost 5 bases and 4 bases, there was a span of 13 bases. CDR1 SGHTA and CDR2 FQGTGA come from the germline V gene.